The present TCR beta chain was sequenced within a study of spatial heterogeneity in lung cancer (dated by TCRdb to about 2019). In terms of the full investigation: More beta-chain than alpha-chain transcripts were consistently detected, likely reflecting higher beta-chain transcript abundance. In the raw uncorrected reads, each unique combination of TCR and UMI appeared more than ten times on average. In non-small cell lung cancer, the study quantitatively compared TCR alpha and beta repertoires across several tumor regions, matched nontumor lung, and blood. The study linked features of the TCR repertoire to counts of nonsynonymous mutations, which were determined by whole-exome sequencing of tumor tissue. Both alpha and beta chains were TCR-sequenced in samples taken at surgery, namely 220 tumor regions, around 64 matched nontumor lung samples and over 55 PBMC samples. The paper's findings and limits, for the study overall: Confirming at a functional level the hypothesis that regional TCRs recognize regional mutations was considered to require additional single-cell paired TCR alpha and beta sequencing. Ubiquitous expanded tumor TCRs showed up in blood more often at tumor resection than at routine follow-up.

Including the terminal cysteine and phenylalanine, the CDR3 comprises 16 residues. Only the CDR3 portion is preserved as DNA: 48 bases, with reading frame beginning at the first base. Looking up the germline V gene (reference sequence) yields CDR1 SGHKS and CDR2 YYEKEE. The junction shows trimming of 4 bases on V and 4 bases on J, and the gene matches do not reach 5 bases of it. In the paper's terms, the time point label means: sample taken at primary tumor resection. Donors were some 78 patients with early-stage, untreated non-small cell lung cancer from the lung TRACERx cohort. Without any cell sorting, TCR sequencing was performed on whole RNA extracted either from tumor and nontumor lung tissue or from cryopreserved PBMC samples. Only patients for whom sufficient RNA was available from at least two tumor regions were selected for TCR sequencing. Points on this clonotype: No antigen is known for it. Nothing much larger sits one base from this clone, and base qualities are not available.

Library preparation was by 5' RACE. Sequencing took place on a NextSeq 500. In the TCR library protocol, a unique molecular identifier was attached to each TCR cDNA molecule so that PCR and sequencing errors could be corrected. In the authors' own workflow: TCR identification, UMI-based error correction and CDR3 extraction were performed with Decombinator tools. Expanded TCRs were defined as those above a frequency of 2 per 1,000, corresponding to the top 1% of the tumor frequency distribution. Each repertoire was subsampled 100 times to 5,000 TCRs, after which Renyi diversity was computed with the R vegan package. CDR3 similarity networks were built from amino acid triplet string-kernel similarity, connecting CDR3s with pairwise similarity above 0.82. TCRdb cleaned the public reads at Q25 with fastp, built clones with MiXCR and kept in-frame beta chains. Under each unique CDR3 protein, matching rows form one entry showing the most common genes and DNA. These V and J calls originate from TCRdb's pipeline instead of the authors' own analysis. This sample is represented by around 92,000 distinct CDR3 sequences; approximately 12% of them were singletons. About 41% of the sample is held by the ten biggest clonotypes.

The specimen comprised PBMCs, sampled at surgery. This sequence was found in a male donor with early-stage non-small cell lung cancer. The sequence is built from TRBV5-5 and TRBJ2-2; 12 bases in between match TRBD2. The DNA sequence is as follows: TGTGCCAGCAGCCTATCTAGCGGGAGGGCCACCGGGGAGCTGTTTTTT. It is translated as CASSLSSGRATGELFF.